This TCR beta chain appears in the sequencing data of a study of cytomegalovirus exposure and HLA in healthy donors. Germline lookup yields CDR1 WNHNN and CDR2 SYGVQD (reference sequence). The CDR3 consists of 18 residues. V was pared by 9 bases and J by 1 base, with 14 bases of the junction left unmatched. The PCR employed 60 Vbeta primers together with 13 Jbeta primers. Libraries were prepared by immunoSEQ multiplex PCR; TCRdb keeps only in-frame clonotypes and omits some of them. The sample has approximately 140,000 clones, about four fifths seen once. The V call is TRBV10-1, the J call TRBJ2-3; 12 positions match TRBD2. This clonotype originated in a young man in good health and CMV-seropositive. What was sequenced was PBMCs. CDR3 sequence reads: CARTTSGGTPGGTDTQYF. The CDR3 coding sequence is TGCGCCAGGACGACTAGCGGGGGAACCCCGGGCGGCACAGATACGCAGTATTTT.